This TCR beta chain is from a study of cytomegalovirus exposure and HLA in healthy donors. Study-level results: TCR beta chains numbering approximately 150 were designated cytomegalovirus-associated.

V shed 5 bases, J shed 5 bases, and the junction held 10 bases outside the gene matches. Looked up from germline, CDR1 is MNHNY and CDR2 is SVGAGI (reference sequence). The CDR3 has 15 amino acids. This PCR relied on a set of 60 Vbeta primers and 13 Jbeta primers. Study processing details: Approximately 83 million unique TCR beta chains, 9 million to 14 million shared, were counted in a later analysis. Method: immunoSEQ multiplex PCR; TCRdb's copy keeps in-frame clones and lacks some. The V and J calls and clone size are taken from that table; D and trimming were inferred from the DNA. The sample holds 150,000 to 200,000 clones; around 80% are singletons and the top ten take about 4.4%. The sample holds a few counts of this clone. Its specificity is unknown.

The sequencing sample was made of PBMCs. The receptor was isolated from a woman aged 25 to 39 in good health and CMV-seropositive. The rearrangement joins TRBV6-6 to TRBJ2-5, with TRBD1 identical over 8 bases. The CDR3 nucleotides are TGTGCCAGCAGTCAGACCCGGACAGGGTGGGAGACCCAGTACTTC. Its protein is CASSQTRTGWETQYF.